This T cell receptor (beta chain) emerged from a study of T cell responses to AZD1222 COVID-19 vaccine. General study results and limits: Spike-wide coverage was observed for vaccine-associated CD4 TCRs, with dominant responses at 160-218 and 743-854.

Points on this clone: The antigen remains unidentified.

The CDR3 totals 14 residues. V was cut by 1 base and J by 4 bases, with 13 bases left in between. Germline CDR1 reads SQVTM; CDR2 reads ANQGSEA. Generated by immunoSEQ multiplex PCR, the TCRdb table keeps only in-frame clones and is missing some. Here the sample spans 95,000 to 150,000 clones, about 87% being singletons. The sequence was collected from an adult in good health. The chain carries TRBV29-1 and TRBJ1-1; TRBD1 is a possible D gene (6 bases). The source material was peripheral blood, sampled on day 0 of AZD1222 vaccination. The CDR3 here is CSVEGGGDGTEAFF. The CDR3 DNA is TGCAGCGTTGAAGGAGGGGGGGATGGCACTGAAGCTTTCTTT. The full variable domain, rest sourced from reference TRBV29-1 and TRBJ1-1, is SAVISQKPSRDICQRGTSLTIQCQVDSQVTMMFWYRQQPGQSLTLIATANQGSEATYESGFVIDKFPISRPNLTFSTLTVSNMSPEDSSIYLCSVEGGGDGTEAFFGQGTRLTVV.